What follows are 32 T cell receptor beta chains derived from one specimen sequenced in a study of technical replicates of blood from a few donors. Repertoires were generated with immunoSEQ multiplex PCR, while TCRdb's copy carries only in-frame clones and drops some. Of 68,000 or so clones listed, 95% to 97% were seen once; the top ten hold 0.25% to 0.3%. The sample comprised T cells isolated from PBMCs. These receptors were obtained from a human donor in good health.

The chain couples TRBV5-1 to TRBJ2-7; 10 bases line up with TRBD1. The ends lost 5 bases at V and 6 bases at J; junction bases unmatched: 5. Germline V CDR1 and CDR2: SGHRS, YFSETQ. CDR3 length: 13 residues. CDR3 residues: CASRYDRGREQYF. CDR3 nucleotide sequence: TGCGCCAGCAGGTATGACAGGGGGCGCGAGCAGTACTTC.

This rearrangement joins TRBV19 to TRBJ2-3; TRBD1 is a possible D gene (6 bases). CDR1 is LNHDA, CDR2 SQIVND, per germline (reference sequence). V lost 3 bases to trimming and J lost 3 bases, with 10 bases between them. The CDR3 is 14 residues long. CDR3 protein: CASSIGQLTDTQYF. CDR3 DNA sequence: TGTGCCAGTAGTATCGGACAGCTAACAGATACGCAGTATTTT.

The chain combines TRBV7-7 with TRBJ1-1, with D maybe TRBD1 (6 bases). The CDR3 length is 15 residues. Germline CDR1 reads SSHAT; CDR2 reads FNYEAQ (reference sequence). Trimming pared 2 bases from V and 3 bases from J, leaving 13 bases between. The CDR3 loop reads CASSLRGKGYTEAFF. The DNA of the CDR3 is TGTGCCAGCAGCTTAAGGGGGAAAGGGTACACTGAAGCTTTCTTT.

The chain has TRBV19 and TRBJ2-3; 11 bases line up with TRBD2. Per germline, CDR1 LNHDA and CDR2 SQIVND (reference sequence). With 4 bases clipped from V and 2 bases from J, the junction kept 2 bases outside the gene matches. CDR3 length equals 15 residues. The CDR3 region is CASSRTSGLTDTQYF. The CDR3 DNA reads as TGTGCCAGTAGTAGGACTAGCGGGCTCACAGATACGCAGTATTTT. Looking up the rest from reference TRBV19 and TRBJ2-3 gives the full variable domain: DGGITQSPKYLFRKEGQNVTLSCEQNLNHDAMYWYRQDPGQGLRLIYYSQIVNDFQKGDIAEGYSVSREKKESFPLTVTSAQKNPTAFYLCASSRTSGLTDTQYFGPGTRLTVL.

CDR3 amino acids: CASSYPAEQGWIYGYTF. Here the CDR3 DNA reads TGTGCCAGCAGCTACCCCGCCGAACAGGGTTGGATCTATGGCTACACCTTC. This chain uses TRBV5-5 with TRBJ1-2; maybe TRBD1 (6 bases). The ends were cut back, 3 bases at V and 4 bases at J, with 22 bases in the middle. The length of the CDR3 is 17 residues. Germline V gives CDR1 SGHKS, CDR2 YYEKEE (reference sequence).

J is TRBJ2-3 and V is TRBV7-9; D may be TRBD1 (6 bases). The germline V and J ends were trimmed by 5 bases and 2 bases, with 20 bases remaining between them. Germline V lookup: CDR1 SEHNR, CDR2 FQNEAQ (reference sequence). The CDR3 extends over 17 amino acids. The CDR3 is CASSVPPLGADTDTQYF. The CDR3 DNA is TGTGCCAGCAGCGTACCCCCCCTGGGGGCTGACACAGATACGCAGTATTTT.

This clone was detected only once. The chain combines TRBV5-5 with TRBJ2-2; tentatively, D is TRBD2 (5 bases). With 4 bases removed from V and 3 bases from J, the gap between germline ends came to 13 bases. This CDR3 has 15 amino acids. Germline values: CDR1 SGHKS, CDR2 YYEKEE (reference sequence). The CDR3 loop is CASSQFRGHTGELFF. DNA for the CDR3: TGTGCCAGCAGCCAGTTTAGAGGGCACACCGGGGAGCTGTTTTTT.

The V call is TRBV6-5, the J call TRBJ2-4; D is possibly TRBD1 (6 bases). The V gene lost 5 bases and the J gene lost 7 bases, with 6 bases spanning the gap. The germline V gene encodes CDR1 MNHEY and CDR2 SVGAGI. The CDR3 length is 11 residues. CDR3 in amino acids: CASSQGNIQYF. The CDR3 nucleotides read TGTGCCAGCAGTCAGGGGAACATTCAGTACTTC.

The chain employs TRBV19 and TRBJ2-5; possible D gene TRBD2, 5 bases. V lost 1 base and J 5 bases, leaving 8 bases between the germline ends. This CDR3 is 13 amino acids long. Germline V lookup: CDR1 LNHDA, CDR2 SQIVND (reference sequence). In nucleotides, the CDR3 is TGTGCCAGTAGTATAGCGGGGATGGAGACCCAGTACTTC. Translated: CASSIAGMETQYF.

This chain joins TRBV6-5 and TRBJ2-5, with 11 bases matching TRBD1. The CDR3 has 15 amino acids. The junction had 6 bases not matched to a gene; V was cut back by 2 bases and J by 7 bases. Germline V gene data show CDR1 as MNHEY and CDR2 as SVGAGI. The CDR3 DNA is TGTGCCAGCAGTTACGGGACAGGGGGTACGGGGACCCAGTACTTC. Translating gives CASSYGTGGTGTQYF.

Only a few counts were recorded for this clone. The CDR3 region has the DNA TGTGCCTGGAGTGATCGTGGCGGCTACACCTTC. As protein: CAWSDRGGYTF. V gene TRBV30 combines with J gene TRBJ1-2; no reliable D call. CDR3 length equals 11 residues. The V end was cut by 1 base, the J end by 8 bases, with 8 bases between. Germline CDR1 reads GTSNPN; CDR2 reads SVGIG (reference sequence).

Remarks on this clone: This CDR3 is also generated by other DNA sequences in the sample. The chain employs TRBV18 and TRBJ1-1, with D possibly being TRBD1 (5 bases). Trimming shortened V by 1 base and J by 3 bases, and 6 bases separated the two germline ends. CDR1 is KGHSH and CDR2 is LQKENI in the germline V gene. The CDR3 sequence is 13 residues long. The CDR3 bases are TGTGCCAGCTCACCACTAGGGGACACTGAAGCTTTCTTT. It translates to CASSPLGDTEAFF.

J is TRBJ2-6 and V is TRBV10-3, with 9 bases identical to TRBD1. The CDR3 is made up of 18 amino acids. Germline loops: CDR1 ENHRY, CDR2 SYGVKD. Unmatched junction bases numbered 11, after V lost 4 bases and J lost 4 bases. The CDR3 sequence: CAISVRGQGAPGANVLTF. The CDR3 bases are TGTGCCATCAGTGTAAGGGGACAGGGAGCCCCCGGGGCCAACGTCCTGACTTTC.

The gene calls are TRBV2 and TRBJ2-3, with D unresolved. The V and J ends lost 3 bases and 3 bases respectively, with 4 bases between them. Per the germline V gene, CDR1 is SNHLY and CDR2 is FYNNEI. The CDR3 has 12 amino acids. The chain's CDR3 is CASSDLTDTQYF. CDR3 nucleotides: TGTGCCAGCAGTGATCTAACAGATACGCAGTATTTT.

The chain recombines TRBV19 with TRBJ2-2; 15 bases map to TRBD2. V lost 4 bases and J lost 3; bases outside the gene matches: 9. The CDR3 loop spans 19 amino acids. The germline gives CDR1 LNHDA, CDR2 SQIVND (reference sequence). Here the CDR3 reads CASSNLGTSGRSYTGELFF. Here the CDR3 DNA reads TGTGCCAGTAGTAATCTAGGGACTAGCGGGAGGTCCTACACCGGGGAGCTGTTTTTT.

J is TRBJ2-5 and V is TRBV27, with D perhaps matching TRBD2 (6 bases). This CDR3 is 13 amino acids long. Germline-derived CDR1 and CDR2 are MNHEY and SMNVEV (reference sequence). The V and J ends lost 3 bases and 5 bases respectively, with 10 bases between them. The CDR3 loop is CASSFMEGETQYF. CDR3 nucleotides: TGTGCCAGCAGTTTTATGGAGGGGGAGACCCAGTACTTC.

V gene TRBV18 combines with J gene TRBJ1-5; 12 bases map to TRBD1. Trimming took 4 bases from V and 6 from J; bases not matched to a gene: 1. This CDR3 region has 14 residues. Per germline, CDR1 KGHSH and CDR2 LQKENI. DNA of the CDR3: TGTGCCAGCTCACGGGGACAGGGGGCTCAGCCCCAGCATTTT. Translated: CASSRGQGAQPQHF.

V and J are TRBV7-9 and TRBJ1-1; TRBD1 matches 10 bases. CDR1 and CDR2 (germline): SEHNR, FQNEAQ (reference sequence). V dropped 5 bases and J dropped 1; count of bases not matched to a gene: 7. The CDR3 covers 16 residues. Here the CDR3 DNA reads TGTGCCAGCAGCAGACCGGGACAGGGGAAGAACACTGAAGCTTTCTTT. Amino acid sequence: CASSRPGQGKNTEAFF.

This clone was detected only once. V is TRBV6-7 and J is TRBJ1-2; maybe TRBD1 (6 bases). TRBV6-7 is designated an ORF whose function remains uncertain. The germline V and J ends were trimmed by 11 bases and 8 bases, with 24 bases remaining between them. The length of the CDR3 is 14 residues. CDR3 loop: CASRGGFRKEGYTF. The CDR3 DNA reads TGTGCCTCCCGAGGGGGTTTCCGAAAAGAAGGCTACACCTTC.

The rearrangement links TRBV5-1 to TRBJ1-1, with 7 bases identical to TRBD1. Germline-derived CDR1 and CDR2 are SGHRS and YFSETQ. Losses at the gene ends were 7 bases for V and 0 bases for J; bases not matched to a gene: 15. There are 17 residues in the CDR3. CDR3 sequence: CASSGGFGTALNTEAFF. CDR3 sequence (DNA): TGCGCCAGCTCAGGAGGTTTTGGGACAGCCCTGAACACTGAAGCTTTCTTT.

V usage is TRBV6-5 and J usage is TRBJ1-5; D unresolved. CDR3 length: 14 residues. Germline CDR1 and CDR2: MNHEY and SVGAGI. With 6 bases removed from V and 4 bases from J, the gap between germline ends came to 13 bases. The CDR3 is CASSSQALNQPQHF. CDR3 DNA sequence: TGTGCCAGCAGCTCGCAGGCCCTTAATCAGCCCCAGCATTTT.

The chain couples TRBV28 to TRBJ1-1; 8 nucleotides line up with TRBD1. V lost 5 bases to trimming and J lost 1 base; unmatched junction nucleotides: 6. This CDR3 has 15 residues. Germline V gene data show CDR1 as MDHEN and CDR2 as SYDVKM. The CDR3: CASSRPGGRNTEAFF. CDR3 sequence (DNA): TGTGCCAGCAGTCGTCCAGGGGGCAGGAACACTGAAGCTTTCTTT.

V is TRBV27 and J is TRBJ2-7, with D unclear. Germline V gene lookup returns CDR1 MNHEY and CDR2 SMNVEV (reference sequence). This CDR3 has 13 residues. Trimming removed 6 bases from V and 1 base from J, with 10 bases in between. CDR3 nucleotides: TGTGCCAGCAGGATGGCGGAATCCTACGAGCAGTACTTC. Translating it yields CASRMAESYEQYF.

The table lists this clone with a count of one. The chain is built from TRBV20-1 and TRBJ1-1, with D uncertain. There are 11 residues in the CDR3. Trimming removed 6 bases from V and 3 bases from J, with 8 bases in between. From germline, CDR1 is DFQATT and CDR2 SNEGSKA (reference sequence). The DNA of the CDR3 is TGCAGTGCCCTCCCCCACACTGAAGCTTTCTTT. It yields the protein CSALPHTEAFF.

The chain has TRBV2 and TRBJ2-1; 10 positions match TRBD2. Germline V gene sequence: CDR1 SNHLY, CDR2 FYNNEI. The CDR3 loop spans 16 amino acids. V trimming: 0 bases; J trimming: 10 bases; junction bases outside the gene matches: 9. The CDR3 DNA sequence: TGTGCCAGCAGTGAAGCGAGGCTAGCGGGAGTCCAAGAGCAGTTCTTC. This translates into CASSEARLAGVQEQFF.

This sequence joins TRBV7-9 and TRBJ1-5, with 10 bases that match TRBD1. The germline CDR1 and CDR2 sequences are SEHNR and FQNEAQ (reference sequence). This CDR3 comprises 14 residues. With 4 bases clipped from V and 4 bases from J, the junction kept 1 base outside the gene matches. CDR3: CASSWGQGNQPQHF. CDR3 DNA sequence: TGTGCCAGCAGCTGGGGACAGGGGAATCAGCCCCAGCATTTT.

The J gene is TRBJ2-3, the V gene TRBV28; D remains ambiguous. V gave up 2 bases and J gave up 1 base, with 10 bases separating them. This CDR3 region has 15 residues. Germline lookup yields CDR1 MDHEN and CDR2 SYDVKM. The CDR3 nucleotides are TGTGCCAGCAGTTTAGTGGGCTCGGGCACAGATACGCAGTATTTT. Residues: CASSLVGSGTDTQYF. Full variable domain (rest looked up from reference TRBV28 and TRBJ2-3): DVKVTQSSRYLVKRTGEKVFLECVQDMDHENMFWYRQDPGLGLRLIYFSYDVKMKEKGDIPEGYSVSREKKERFSLILESASTNQTSMYLCASSLVGSGTDTQYFGPGTRLTVL.

This chain connects TRBV11-3 to TRBJ2-2; D is possibly TRBD2 (5 bases). V was clipped by 11 bases and J by 6 bases, with 16 bases between them. The CDR3 runs 13 residues. The V gene's germline CDR1 is SGHNT and CDR2 YENEEA. The CDR3 here is CASRGSLAGELFF. The CDR3 nucleotides are TGTGCCTCCCGAGGGAGTTTGGCCGGGGAGCTGTTTTTT.

The V and J genes are TRBV7-2 and TRBJ1-1, with D possibly TRBD1 on 5 matching bases. Trimming pared 5 bases from V and 3 bases from J, leaving 22 bases between. CDR3 length equals 17 residues. Per the germline V gene, CDR1 is SGHTA and CDR2 is FQGNSA. CDR3 region: CASSHIYRSRQYTEAFF. CDR3 in DNA: TGTGCCAGCAGCCATATATACCGGTCTCGACAGTACACTGAAGCTTTCTTT. The full variable domain, rest sourced from reference TRBV7-2 and TRBJ1-1, is GAGVSQSPSNKVTEKGKDVELRCDPISGHTALYWYRQSLGQGLEFLIYFQGNSAPDKSGLPSDRFSAERTGGSVSTLTIQRTQQEDSAVYLCASSHIYRSRQYTEAFFGQGTRLTVV.

This rearrangement joins TRBV2 to TRBJ2-7, with TRBD1 matching 10 bases. Germline-derived CDR1 and CDR2 are SNHLY and FYNNEI. The CDR3 runs to 13 residues. V lost 5 bases to trimming and J lost 4 bases; unmatched junction nucleotides: 2. In DNA, the CDR3 is TGTGCCAGCAGTAGGGACAGGGGATACGAGCAGTACTTC. It encodes CASSRDRGYEQYF. The whole variable domain, remainder taken from reference TRBV2 and TRBJ2-7, is EPEVTQTPSHQVTQMGQEVILRCVPISNHLYFYWYRQILGQKVEFLVSFYNNEISEKSEIFDDQFSVERPDGSNFTLKIRSTKLEDSAMYFCASSRDRGYEQYFGPGTRLTVT.

The V call is TRBV9, the J call TRBJ2-1; 8 positions match TRBD2. This CDR3 comprises 14 residues. Trimming took 7 bases from V and 4 from J; bases not matched to a gene: 7. CDR1 SGDLS and CDR2 YYNGEE come from the germline V gene. The CDR3: CASESSGLYNEQFF. The CDR3 coding sequence is TGTGCCAGCGAGTCTAGCGGGTTATACAATGAGCAGTTCTTC.

The chain uses TRBV28 and TRBJ2-7; perhaps TRBD2 as D (6 bases). The CDR3 length is 13 residues. Trimming removed 3 bases from V and 1 base from J, with 7 bases in between. CDR1 and CDR2 from the germline V gene are MDHEN and SYDVKM. DNA for the CDR3: TGTGCCAGCAGTTTTGCGGGGTCCTACGAGCAGTACTTC. This translates into CASSFAGSYEQYF.